The rows below give T cell receptor beta chains drawn from one sample of a study of T cells after yellow fever vaccination. A single record per CDR3 protein comes from TCRdb applying MiXCR to the 5' RACE reads. This table holds approximately 550,000 distinct CDR3 sequences, roughly 21% found once. The sample here was PBMCs, taken 15 days after the yellow fever booster vaccination. These receptors were taken from a man aged 25 to 40 who received the YFV17D yellow fever vaccine. Both conserved end residues are part of each CDR3. The order of the fields is D gene, clone size, V gene, J gene, CDR3 DNA, CDR3 protein. A D gene is named only where the DNA matches it firmly. Clone size is given for some rows only: seen once, a few or many times, or a class if the clone is expanded.

TRBD2	.	TRBV5-1	TRBJ2-1	TGCGCCAGCAGCAGCCCCGGGACTAGCGGGCGACCTTCGCACAATGAGCAGTTCTTC	CASSSPGTSGRPSHNEQFF
.	.	TRBV4-2	TRBJ2-1	TGTGCCAGCAGCCAAGCCGGCGGGACCAACAATGAGCAGTTCTTC	CASSQAGGTNNEQFF
.	.	TRBV7-2	TRBJ2-5	TGTGCCAGCAGCCCTGAGAGTTTCCAAGAGACCCAGTACTTC	CASSPESFQETQYF
TRBD2	few	TRBV18	TRBJ2-1	TGTGCCAGCTCACCGACATGGACTAGCGGAGAGTATTACAATGAGCAGTTCTTC	CASSPTWTSGEYYNEQFF
TRBD1	.	TRBV4-3	TRBJ1-1	TGCGCCAGCAGCCGGACGCCGGGACAGGGGCTCACTGAAGCTTTCTTT	CASSRTPGQGLTEAFF
.	few	TRBV19	TRBJ2-7	TGTGCCAGTAGTCCGCAGCTCGGGGGCTCCTACGAGCAGTACTTC	CASSPQLGGSYEQYF
.	.	TRBV19	TRBJ2-7	TGTGCCAGTAGTACCACAGGGTTAGCCGAGCAGTACTTC	CASSTTGLAEQYF
.	few	TRBV7-2	TRBJ2-7	TGTGCCAGCAGCTTCTCTGGCGGGACCTACGAGCAGTACTTC	CASSFSGGTYEQYF
.	few	TRBV6-5	TRBJ2-1	TGTGCCAGCAGTTACGACCCTAGGGCCTTCCCCGGCAATGAGCAGTTCTTC	CASSYDPRAFPGNEQFF
.	.	TRBV5-4	TRBJ2-6	TGTGCCAGCAGCTTGGAAAGGCTCTCTCGTTCTGGGGCCAACGTCCTGACTTTC	CASSLERLSRSGANVLTF
TRBD1	.	TRBV24-1	TRBJ2-1	TGTGCCACCAGTGATCCCGGGACAGGGGGCTATGAGCAGTTCTTC	CATSDPGTGGYEQFF
.	.	TRBV9	TRBJ1-1	TGTGCCAGCAGCGTAGGACGAAGGGGCACTGAAGCTTTCTTT	CASSVGRRGTEAFF
.	.	TRBV9	TRBJ2-5	TGTGCCAGCAGCGTAGCTCCCAATCAAGAGACCCAGTACTTC	CASSVAPNQETQYF
.	.	TRBV20-1	TRBJ1-1	TGCAGTGCTAGAGACTTGGGGACTGAAGCTTTCTTT	CSARDLGTEAFF
.	many	TRBV20-1	TRBJ1-6	TGCAGTGCTAGACCTACAGGAAATTCACCCCTCCACTTT	CSARPTGNSPLHF
.	few	TRBV5-1	TRBJ2-4	TGCGCCAGCAGCTTAGGTCAGACGGTGAAAAACATTCAGTACTTC	CASSLGQTVKNIQYF
TRBD2	.	TRBV10-2	TRBJ2-1	TGCGCCAGTAACTCCGGGACTAGCGGCCTCCGCGGTAATGAGCAGTTCTTC	CASNSGTSGLRGNEQFF
.	.	TRBV6-2/TRBV6-3	TRBJ1-5	TGTGCCAGCAGTTACAGGGCGCATCAGCCCCAGCATTTT	CASSYRAHQPQHF
TRBD2	few	TRBV5-4	TRBJ2-2	TGTGCCAGCAGCTGGCACGGACTAGCGGGAGGCCGAAACACCGGGGAGCTGTTTTTT	CASSWHGLAGGRNTGELFF
.	.	TRBV29-1	TRBJ2-5	TGCAGCGTAGAAAATGAGTGGGGCCTAAAAGAGACCCAGTACTTC	CSVENEWGLKETQYF
.	.	TRBV5-4	TRBJ1-1	TGTGCCAGCAGCCTGGACAGTCTCACTGAAGCTTTCTTT	CASSLDSLTEAFF
TRBD2	.	TRBV11-2	TRBJ2-5	TGTGCCAGCAGCTCCCCAGGGACAAGCGGGAGTCGGTGGGAGACCCAGTACTTC	CASSSPGTSGSRWETQYF
.	.	TRBV7-9	TRBJ1-5	TGTGCCAGCAGCCAAATCAGTGCCCCAAATCAGCCCCAGCATTTT	CASSQISAPNQPQHF
.	.	TRBV7-2	TRBJ2-1	TGTGTCAGCAGCTCTTCTCTATATTATGAGCAGTTCTTC	CVSSSSLYYEQFF
.	.	TRBV28	TRBJ1-6	TGTGCCAGCCGATCCTCTGGCCCGGCCTGGACCCTCCACTTT	CASRSSGPAWTLHF